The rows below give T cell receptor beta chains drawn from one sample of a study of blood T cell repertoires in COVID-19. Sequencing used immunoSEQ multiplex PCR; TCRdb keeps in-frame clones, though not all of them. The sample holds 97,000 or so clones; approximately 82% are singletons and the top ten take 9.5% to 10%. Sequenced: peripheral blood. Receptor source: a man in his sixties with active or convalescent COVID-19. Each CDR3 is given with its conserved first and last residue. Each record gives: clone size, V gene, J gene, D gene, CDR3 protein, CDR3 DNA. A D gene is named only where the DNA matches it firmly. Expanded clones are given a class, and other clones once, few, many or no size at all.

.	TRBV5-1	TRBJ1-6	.	CASSSTGRDNSPLHF	TGCGCCAGCAGCTCAACAGGGAGGGATAATTCACCCCTCCACTTT
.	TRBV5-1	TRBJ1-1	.	CASSLTDLNTEAFF	TGCGCCAGCAGCTTAACAGATCTTAACACTGAAGCTTTCTTT
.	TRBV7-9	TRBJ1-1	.	CASSFVGRTEAFF	TGTGCCAGCAGCTTTGTGGGGCGCACTGAAGCTTTCTTT
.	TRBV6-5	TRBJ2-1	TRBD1	CASRGGGTGVREQFF	TGTGCCAGCAGGGGGGGAGGGACAGGGGTCCGGGAGCAGTTCTTC
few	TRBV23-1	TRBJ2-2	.	CASSHSTGPNTGELFF	TGCGCCAGCAGTCATTCGACAGGTCCGAACACCGGGGAGCTGTTTTTT
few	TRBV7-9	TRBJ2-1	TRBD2	CASSPPTSGYNEQFF	TGTGCCAGCAGCCCCCCTACTAGCGGCTACAATGAGCAGTTCTTC
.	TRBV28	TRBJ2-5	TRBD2	CASIGSPAGAGETQYF	TGTGCCAGCATCGGGTCCCCAGCGGGAGCGGGAGAGACCCAGTACTTC
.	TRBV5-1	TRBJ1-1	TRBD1	CATSQGYGNTEAFF	TGCGCCACCTCACAGGGGTATGGAAACACTGAAGCTTTCTTT
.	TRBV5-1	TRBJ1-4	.	CASSLEDEGKLFF	TGCGCCAGCAGCTTGGAGGATGAGGGAAAACTGTTTTTT
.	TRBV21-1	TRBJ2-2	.	CASSKTRQVRPRDTGELFF	TGTGCCAGCAGCAAAACTCGCCAGGTAAGGCCCCGAGACACCGGGGAGCTGTTTTTT
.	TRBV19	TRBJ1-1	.	CASSIGTGLNTEAFF	TGTGCCAGTAGTATAGGTACAGGGTTGAACACTGAAGCTTTCTTT
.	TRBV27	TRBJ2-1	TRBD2	CASSLKGPRAGTYNEQFF	TGTGCCAGCAGTTTAAAAGGGCCTAGAGCGGGGACCTACAATGAGCAGTTCTTC
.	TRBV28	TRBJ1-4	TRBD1	CASSSDRGFEKLFF	TGTGCCAGCAGTTCGGACAGGGGGTTTGAAAAACTGTTTTTT
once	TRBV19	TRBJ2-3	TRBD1	CASRLQGAGTDTQYF	TGTGCCAGTAGATTACAGGGGGCGGGCACAGATACGCAGTATTTT
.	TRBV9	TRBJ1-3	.	CASSVGHFSGNTIYF	TGTGCCAGCAGCGTAGGTCACTTCTCTGGAAACACCATATATTTT
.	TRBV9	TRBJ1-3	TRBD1	CASSLSSGTGGGNTIYF	TGTGCCAGCAGCCTTAGCTCGGGGACAGGGGGCGGAAACACCATATATTTT
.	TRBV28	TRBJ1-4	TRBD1	CASRTTGGGYEKLFF	TGTGCCAGCAGGACGACAGGGGGCGGTTATGAAAAACTGTTTTTT
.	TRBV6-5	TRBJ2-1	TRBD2	CASSYERGRNEQFF	TGTGCCAGCAGTTACGAGCGGGGGAGGAATGAGCAGTTCTTC
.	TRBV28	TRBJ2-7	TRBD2	CASIGGREADYEQYF	TGTGCCAGCATCGGAGGACGGGAGGCGGACTACGAGCAGTACTTC
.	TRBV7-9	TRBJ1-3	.	CASSLTGYSGNTIYF	TGTGCCAGCAGCCTAACAGGGTACTCTGGAAACACCATATATTTT
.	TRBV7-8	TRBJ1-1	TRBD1	CASSLGTGSAFF	TGTGCCAGCAGCCTTGGGACAGGGTCAGCTTTCTTT
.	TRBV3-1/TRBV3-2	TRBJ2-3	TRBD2	CASSQDILAGVTDTQYF	TGTGCCAGCAGCCAAGATATTCTAGCGGGAGTCACAGATACGCAGTATTTT
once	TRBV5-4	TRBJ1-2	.	CASSPAGSPYGYTF	TGTGCCAGCAGCCCTGCGGGGTCCCCCTATGGCTACACCTTC
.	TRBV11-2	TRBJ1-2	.	CASSLGTSYGYTF	TGTGCCAGCAGCCTAGGGACATCCTATGGCTACACCTTC
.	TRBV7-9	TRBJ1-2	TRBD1	CASSHPTGPARGYTF	TGTGCCAGCAGCCACCCGACAGGGCCCGCCAGAGGCTACACCTTC
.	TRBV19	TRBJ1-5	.	CASSIAWRANQPQHF	TGTGCCAGTAGTATAGCTTGGAGGGCTAATCAGCCCCAGCATTTT
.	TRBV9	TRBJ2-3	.	CASSVDGALQNTQYF	TGTGCCAGCAGCGTAGATGGGGCTCTCCAGAATACGCAGTATTTT
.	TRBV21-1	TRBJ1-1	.	CASSGYLSGDSPGAFF	TGTGCCAGCAGCGGTTATCTCTCCGGGGACTCCCCTGGAGCTTTCTTT
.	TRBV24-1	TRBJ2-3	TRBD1	CATSDLDRADTQYF	TGTGCCACCAGTGATTTGGACAGGGCAGATACGCAGTATTTT
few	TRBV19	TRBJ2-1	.	CASSTRRGGGSGNEQFF	TGTGCCAGTAGTACACGCAGGGGAGGCGGGAGTGGGAATGAGCAGTTCTTC
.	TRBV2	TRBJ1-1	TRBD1	CASSERDRGNTEAFF	TGTGCCAGCAGTGAAAGGGACAGGGGGAACACTGAAGCTTTCTTT
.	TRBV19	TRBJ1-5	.	CASSPQGWDSNQPQHF	TGTGCCAGTAGTCCCCAGGGGTGGGATAGCAATCAGCCCCAGCATTTT
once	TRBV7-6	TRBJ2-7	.	CASSSQYEQYF	TGTGCCAGCAGCTCCCAATACGAGCAGTACTTC
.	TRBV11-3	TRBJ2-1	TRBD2	CASSLGTRSEQFF	TGTGCCAGCAGCTTAGGGACTAGGAGTGAGCAGTTCTTC
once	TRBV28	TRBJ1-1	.	CASRSRILRTEAFF	TGTGCCAGCAGGTCACGTATCCTACGCACTGAAGCTTTCTTT
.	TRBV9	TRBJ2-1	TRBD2	CASSSQRGGNEQFF	TGTGCCAGCAGCTCCCAGCGGGGGGGCAATGAGCAGTTCTTC
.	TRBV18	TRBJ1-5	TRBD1	CASSPRQGPNQPQHF	TGTGCCAGCTCACCCCGACAGGGCCCCAATCAGCCCCAGCATTTT
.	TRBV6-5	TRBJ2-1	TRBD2	CASSYAGLAAYNEQFF	TGTGCCAGCAGTTACGCCGGACTAGCGGCCTACAATGAGCAGTTCTTC
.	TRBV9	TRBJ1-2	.	CASSVGQNYGYTF	TGTGCCAGCAGCGTCGGACAGAACTATGGCTACACCTTC
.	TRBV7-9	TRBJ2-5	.	CASSLAQGGETQYF	TGTGCCAGCAGCTTAGCACAGGGGGGGGAGACCCAGTACTTC